This is a list of T cell receptor beta chains from one sample in a study of T cell repertoires in cytomegalovirus infection. TCRdb recomputed calls from the reads with MiXCR, one row per CDR3 protein. The data show fewer than 250,000 distinct CDR3 sequences, with 9% to 15% seen just once and around 1.6% held by the top ten. Sequenced material: PBMCs. These receptors were collected from a human donor in good health (CMV status not recorded). Some clones in this sample may be carry-over from other donors' samples. Each CDR3 is given with its conserved first and last residue.

J | V | CDR3
TRBJ1-4 | TRBV7-2 | CASSPGTGEKLFF
TRBJ2-2 | TRBV6-5 | CASSYGQANTGELFF
TRBJ1-2 | TRBV25-1 | CASSAGQGRLYGYTF
TRBJ1-1 | TRBV20-1 | CSASRGQGFTEAFF
TRBJ2-2 | TRBV7-8 | CASSLADRGGFHGELFF
TRBJ2-1 | TRBV5-1 | CASSILGSQNEQFF
TRBJ2-1 | TRBV20-1 | CTAAGVGNEQFF
TRBJ2-1 | TRBV28 | CASSETGRPYNEQFF
TRBJ1-1 | TRBV6-1 | CASSKEGSTEAFF
TRBJ2-1 | TRBV10-3 | CAISGEVGREQFF
TRBJ2-7 | TRBV6-1 | CASSYEGLRLAGAYEQHF
TRBJ2-1 | TRBV7-2 | CASSLALRSGSLVGHEQFF
TRBJ2-5 | TRBV25-1 | CASSSRGGEETQYF
TRBJ2-3 | TRBV6-1 | CASSRTGGITDTQYF
TRBJ2-1 | TRBV5-1 | CASSFAGANEQFF
TRBJ2-5 | TRBV6-6 | CASSFLGQGETQYF
TRBJ2-1 | TRBV11-2 | CASSLGGWSLNEQFF
TRBJ2-1 | TRBV29-1 | CSVPLAERPYNEQFF
TRBJ1-1 | TRBV11-3 | CASSKSGTENTEAFF
TRBJ2-5 | TRBV7-2 | CASTRFQETQYF